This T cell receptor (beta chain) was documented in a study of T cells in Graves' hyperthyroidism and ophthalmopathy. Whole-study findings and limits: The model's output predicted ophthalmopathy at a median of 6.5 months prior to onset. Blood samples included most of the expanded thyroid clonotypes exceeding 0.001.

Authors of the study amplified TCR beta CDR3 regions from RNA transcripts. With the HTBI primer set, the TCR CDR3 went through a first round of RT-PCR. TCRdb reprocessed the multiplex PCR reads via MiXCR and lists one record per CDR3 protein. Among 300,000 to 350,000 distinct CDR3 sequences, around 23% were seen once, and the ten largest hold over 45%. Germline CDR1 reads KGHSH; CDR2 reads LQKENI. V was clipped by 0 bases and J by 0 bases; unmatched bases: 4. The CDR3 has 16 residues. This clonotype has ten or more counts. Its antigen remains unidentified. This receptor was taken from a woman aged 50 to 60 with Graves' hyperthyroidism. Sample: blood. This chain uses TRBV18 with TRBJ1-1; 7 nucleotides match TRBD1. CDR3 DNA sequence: TGTGCCAGCTCACCACCAAGGGGGCGGCTGAACACTGAAGCTTTCTTT. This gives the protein CASSPPRGRLNTEAFF. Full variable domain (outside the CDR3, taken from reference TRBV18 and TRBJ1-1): NAGVMQNPRHLVRRRGQEARLRCSPMKGHSHVYWYRQLPEEGLKFMVYLQKENIIDESGMPKERFSAEFPKEGPSILRIQQVVRGDSAAYFCASSPPRGRLNTEAFFGQGTRLTVV.